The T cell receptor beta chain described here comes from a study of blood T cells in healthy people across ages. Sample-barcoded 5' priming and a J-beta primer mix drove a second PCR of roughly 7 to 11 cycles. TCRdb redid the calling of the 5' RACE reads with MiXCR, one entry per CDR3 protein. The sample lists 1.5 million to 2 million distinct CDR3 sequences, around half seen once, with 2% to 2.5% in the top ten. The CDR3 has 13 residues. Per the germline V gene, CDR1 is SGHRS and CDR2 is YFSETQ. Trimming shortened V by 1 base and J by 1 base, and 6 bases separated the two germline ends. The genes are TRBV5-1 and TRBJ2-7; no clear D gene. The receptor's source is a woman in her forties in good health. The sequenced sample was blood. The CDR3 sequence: CASSLFPSYEQYF. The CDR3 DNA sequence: TGCGCCAGCAGCTTGTTCCCTTCCTACGAGCAGTACTTC.